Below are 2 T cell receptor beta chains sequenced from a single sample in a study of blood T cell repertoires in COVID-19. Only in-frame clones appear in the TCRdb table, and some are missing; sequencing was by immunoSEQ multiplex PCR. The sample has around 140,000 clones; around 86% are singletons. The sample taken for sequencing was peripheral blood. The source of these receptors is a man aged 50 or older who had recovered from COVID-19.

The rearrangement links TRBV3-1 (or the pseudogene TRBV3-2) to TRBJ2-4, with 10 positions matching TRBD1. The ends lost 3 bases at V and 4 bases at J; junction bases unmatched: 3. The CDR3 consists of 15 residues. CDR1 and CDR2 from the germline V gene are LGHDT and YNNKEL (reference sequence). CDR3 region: CASSQRQGAKNIQYF. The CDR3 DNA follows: TGTGCCAGCAGCCAGAGACAGGGGGCGAAAAACATTCAGTACTTC.

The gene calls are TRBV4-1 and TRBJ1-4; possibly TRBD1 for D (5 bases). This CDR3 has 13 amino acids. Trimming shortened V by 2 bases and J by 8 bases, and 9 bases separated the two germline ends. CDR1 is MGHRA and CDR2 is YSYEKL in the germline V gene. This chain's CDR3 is CASSQPKGEKLFF. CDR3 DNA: TGCGCCAGCAGCCAACCAAAGGGGGAAAAACTGTTTTTT.